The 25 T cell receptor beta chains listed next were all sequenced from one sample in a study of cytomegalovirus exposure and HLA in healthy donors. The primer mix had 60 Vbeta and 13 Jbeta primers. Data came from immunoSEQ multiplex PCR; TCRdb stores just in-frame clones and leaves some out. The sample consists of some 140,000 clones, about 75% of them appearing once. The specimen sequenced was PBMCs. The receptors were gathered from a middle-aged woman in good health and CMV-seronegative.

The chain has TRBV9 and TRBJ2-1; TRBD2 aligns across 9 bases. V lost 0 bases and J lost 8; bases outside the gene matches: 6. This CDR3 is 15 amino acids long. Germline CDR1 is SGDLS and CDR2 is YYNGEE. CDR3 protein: CASSVASGVQDEQFF. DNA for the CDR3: TGTGCCAGCAGCGTAGCTAGCGGGGTACAGGATGAGCAGTTCTTC.

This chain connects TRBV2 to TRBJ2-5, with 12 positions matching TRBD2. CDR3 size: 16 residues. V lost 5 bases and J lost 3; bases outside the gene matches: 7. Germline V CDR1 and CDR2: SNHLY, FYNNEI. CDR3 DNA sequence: TGTGCCAGCAGTTTTTCTAGCGGGGGGGCCGAAGAGACCCAGTACTTC. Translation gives CASSFSSGGAEETQYF.

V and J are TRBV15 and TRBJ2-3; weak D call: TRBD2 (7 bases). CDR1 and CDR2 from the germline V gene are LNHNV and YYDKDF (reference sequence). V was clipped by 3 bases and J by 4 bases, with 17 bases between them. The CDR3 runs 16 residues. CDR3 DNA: TGTGCCACCAGCAGGGGAGGGGGGGGCCTTTCAGATACGCAGTATTTT. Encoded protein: CATSRGGGGLSDTQYF.

Here the CDR3 DNA reads TGTGCCAGTAGTAGCCCTCGACTAGCGGGGGGTTTAGATACGCAGTATTTT. Protein: CASSSPRLAGGLDTQYF. The chain has TRBV19 and TRBJ2-3; TRBD2 aligns across 13 bases. This CDR3 contains 17 residues. V gave up 4 bases and J gave up 5 bases; unmatched junction bases: 9. Germline CDR1 LNHDA, CDR2 SQIVND (reference sequence).

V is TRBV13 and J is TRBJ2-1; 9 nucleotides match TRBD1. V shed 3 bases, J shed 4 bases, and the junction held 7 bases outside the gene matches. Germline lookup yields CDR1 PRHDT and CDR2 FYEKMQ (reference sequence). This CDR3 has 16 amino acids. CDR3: CASSFPDRGLYNEQFF. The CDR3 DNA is TGTGCCAGCAGCTTTCCTGACAGGGGGTTATACAATGAGCAGTTCTTC.

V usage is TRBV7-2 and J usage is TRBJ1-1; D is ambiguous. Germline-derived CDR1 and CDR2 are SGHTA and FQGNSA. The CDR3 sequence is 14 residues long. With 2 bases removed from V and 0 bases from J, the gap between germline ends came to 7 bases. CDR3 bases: TGTGCCAGCAGCTTATTTCTTATGAACACTGAAGCTTTCTTT. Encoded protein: CASSLFLMNTEAFF.

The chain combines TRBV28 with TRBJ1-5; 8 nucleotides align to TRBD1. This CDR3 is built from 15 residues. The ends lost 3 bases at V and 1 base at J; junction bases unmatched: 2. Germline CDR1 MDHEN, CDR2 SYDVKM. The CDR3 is CASSFGQGSNQPQHF. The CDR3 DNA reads TGTGCCAGCAGTTTCGGACAGGGAAGCAATCAGCCCCAGCATTTT.

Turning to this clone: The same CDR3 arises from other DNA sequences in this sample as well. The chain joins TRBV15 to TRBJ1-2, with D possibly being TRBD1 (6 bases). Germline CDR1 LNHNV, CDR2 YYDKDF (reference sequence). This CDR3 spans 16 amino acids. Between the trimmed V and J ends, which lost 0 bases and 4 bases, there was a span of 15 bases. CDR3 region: CATSRDRGQSVYGYTF. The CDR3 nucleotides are TGTGCCACCAGCAGAGATCGAGGACAGTCAGTCTATGGCTACACCTTC.

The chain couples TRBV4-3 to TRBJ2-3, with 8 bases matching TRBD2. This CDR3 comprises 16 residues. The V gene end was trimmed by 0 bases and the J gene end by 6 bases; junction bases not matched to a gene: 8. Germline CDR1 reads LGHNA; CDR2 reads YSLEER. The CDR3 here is CASSQDRGGDRDTQYF. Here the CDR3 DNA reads TGCGCCAGCAGCCAAGATCGGGGGGGGGATAGGGATACGCAGTATTTT.

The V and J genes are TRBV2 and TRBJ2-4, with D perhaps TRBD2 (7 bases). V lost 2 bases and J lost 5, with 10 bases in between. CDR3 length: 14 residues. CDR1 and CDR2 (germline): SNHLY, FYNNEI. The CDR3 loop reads CASSEWGGENIQYF. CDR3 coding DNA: TGTGCCAGCAGTGAATGGGGGGGCGAAAACATTCAGTACTTC.

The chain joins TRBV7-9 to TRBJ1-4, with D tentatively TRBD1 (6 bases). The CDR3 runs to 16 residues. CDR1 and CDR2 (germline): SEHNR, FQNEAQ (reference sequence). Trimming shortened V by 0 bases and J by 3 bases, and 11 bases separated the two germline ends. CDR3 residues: CASSLAAAGANEKLFF. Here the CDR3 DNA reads TGTGCCAGCAGCTTAGCAGCCGCAGGGGCTAATGAAAAACTGTTTTTT.

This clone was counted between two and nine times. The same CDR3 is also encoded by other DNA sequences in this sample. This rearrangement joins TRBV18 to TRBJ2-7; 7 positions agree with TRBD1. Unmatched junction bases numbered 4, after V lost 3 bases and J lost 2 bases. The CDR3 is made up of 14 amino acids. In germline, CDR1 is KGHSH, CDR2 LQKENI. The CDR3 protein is CASSPRQGTYEQYF. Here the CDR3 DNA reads TGTGCCAGCTCACCGCGACAGGGTACCTACGAGCAGTACTTC.

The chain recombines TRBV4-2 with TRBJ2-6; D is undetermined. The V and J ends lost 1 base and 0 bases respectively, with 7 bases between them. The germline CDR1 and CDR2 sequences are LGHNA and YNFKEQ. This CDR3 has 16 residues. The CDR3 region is CASSQAAISGANVLTF. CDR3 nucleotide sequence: TGTGCCAGCAGCCAAGCCGCGATCTCTGGGGCCAACGTCCTGACTTTC.

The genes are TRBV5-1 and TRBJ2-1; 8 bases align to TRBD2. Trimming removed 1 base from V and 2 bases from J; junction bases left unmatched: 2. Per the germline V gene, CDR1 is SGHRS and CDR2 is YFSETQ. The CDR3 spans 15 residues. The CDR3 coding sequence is TGCGCCAGCAGCTTGACTAGCGGCCCCTACAATGAGCAGTTCTTC. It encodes CASSLTSGPYNEQFF.

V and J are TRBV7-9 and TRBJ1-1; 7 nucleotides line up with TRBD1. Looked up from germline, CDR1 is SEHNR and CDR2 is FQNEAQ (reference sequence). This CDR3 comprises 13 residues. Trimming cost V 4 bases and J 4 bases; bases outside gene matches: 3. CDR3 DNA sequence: TGTGCCAGCAGCTCATCAGGGGGCACTGAAGCTTTCTTT. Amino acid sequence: CASSSSGGTEAFF.

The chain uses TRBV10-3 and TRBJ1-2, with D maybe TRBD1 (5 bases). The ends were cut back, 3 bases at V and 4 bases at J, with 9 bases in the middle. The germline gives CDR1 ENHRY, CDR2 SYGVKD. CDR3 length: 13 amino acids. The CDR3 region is CAISDRTSYGYTF. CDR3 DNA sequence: TGTGCCATCAGTGATCGGACAAGCTATGGCTACACCTTC.

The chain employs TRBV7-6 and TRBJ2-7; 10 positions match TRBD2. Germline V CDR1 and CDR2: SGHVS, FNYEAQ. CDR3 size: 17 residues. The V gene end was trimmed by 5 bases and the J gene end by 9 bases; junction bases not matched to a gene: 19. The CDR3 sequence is CASSPSEASGGSLGQYF. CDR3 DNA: TGTGCCAGCAGCCCCAGTGAGGCTAGCGGGGGCTCTTTGGGGCAGTACTTC.

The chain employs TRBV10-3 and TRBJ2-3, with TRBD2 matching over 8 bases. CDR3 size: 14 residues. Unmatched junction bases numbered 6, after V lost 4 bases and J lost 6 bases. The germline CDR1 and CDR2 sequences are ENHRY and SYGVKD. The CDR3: CAISVAGMVDTQYF. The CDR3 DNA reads TGTGCCATCAGTGTAGCGGGGATGGTGGATACGCAGTATTTT.

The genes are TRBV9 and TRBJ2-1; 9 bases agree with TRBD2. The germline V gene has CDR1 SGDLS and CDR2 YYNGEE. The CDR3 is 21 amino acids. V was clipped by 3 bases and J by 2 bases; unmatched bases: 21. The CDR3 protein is CASSEQNVAGGPGIAYNEQFF. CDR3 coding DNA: TGTGCCAGCAGCGAACAGAATGTGGCGGGGGGGCCTGGGATCGCCTACAATGAGCAGTTCTTC.

The CDR3 DNA sequence: TGTGCCAGCAGCTTAGCGGCGGGAGCTGAAGCTTTCTTT. Translation: CASSLAAGAEAFF. The chain has TRBV11-1 and TRBJ1-1, with unresolved D. Germline lookup yields CDR1 SGHAT and CDR2 FQDESV (reference sequence). The CDR3 contains 13 residues. Trimming removed 0 bases from V and 6 bases from J, with 8 bases in between.

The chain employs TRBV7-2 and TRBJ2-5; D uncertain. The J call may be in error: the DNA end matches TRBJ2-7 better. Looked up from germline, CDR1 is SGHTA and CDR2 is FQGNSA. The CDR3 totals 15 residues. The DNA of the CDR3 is TGTGCCAGCAGCTTCTTAGTGGGCCCTTCCTACGAGCAGTACTTC. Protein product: CASSFLVGPSYEQYF.

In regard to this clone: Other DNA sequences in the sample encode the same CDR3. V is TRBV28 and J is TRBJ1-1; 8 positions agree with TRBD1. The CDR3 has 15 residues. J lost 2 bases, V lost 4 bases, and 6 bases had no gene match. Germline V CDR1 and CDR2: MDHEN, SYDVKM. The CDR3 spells CASSSTGTGNTEAFF. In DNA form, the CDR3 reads TGTGCCAGCAGTTCTACCGGGACAGGAAACACTGAAGCTTTCTTT.

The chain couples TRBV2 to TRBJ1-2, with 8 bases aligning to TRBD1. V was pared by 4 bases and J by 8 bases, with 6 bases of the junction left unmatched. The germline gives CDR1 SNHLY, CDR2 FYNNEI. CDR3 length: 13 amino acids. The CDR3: CASSGFGTGGYTF. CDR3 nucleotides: TGTGCCAGCAGTGGATTCGGGACAGGAGGCTACACCTTC. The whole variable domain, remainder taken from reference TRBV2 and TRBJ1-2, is EPEVTQTPSHQVTQMGQEVILRCVPISNHLYFYWYRQILGQKVEFLVSFYNNEISEKSEIFDDQFSVERPDGSNFTLKIRSTKLEDSAMYFCASSGFGTGGYTFGSGTRLTVV.

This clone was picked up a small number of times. CDR3 amino acids: CASSRDYNSPLHF. CDR3 DNA: TGTGCCAGCAGTCGGGACTATAATTCACCCCTCCACTTT. This chain links TRBV5-4 with TRBJ1-6, with D uncertain. The V end lost 5 bases, the J end lost 3 bases, and 6 bases lay between the germline ends. The CDR3 contains 13 residues. Germline assignment: CDR1 SGHNT and CDR2 YYREEE (reference sequence).

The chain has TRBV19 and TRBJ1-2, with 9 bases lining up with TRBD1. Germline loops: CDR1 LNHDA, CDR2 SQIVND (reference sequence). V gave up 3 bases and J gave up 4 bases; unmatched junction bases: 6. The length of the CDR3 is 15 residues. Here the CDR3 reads CASSIQTGGSYGYTF. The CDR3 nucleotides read TGTGCCAGTAGTATCCAGACAGGGGGATCCTATGGCTACACCTTC.